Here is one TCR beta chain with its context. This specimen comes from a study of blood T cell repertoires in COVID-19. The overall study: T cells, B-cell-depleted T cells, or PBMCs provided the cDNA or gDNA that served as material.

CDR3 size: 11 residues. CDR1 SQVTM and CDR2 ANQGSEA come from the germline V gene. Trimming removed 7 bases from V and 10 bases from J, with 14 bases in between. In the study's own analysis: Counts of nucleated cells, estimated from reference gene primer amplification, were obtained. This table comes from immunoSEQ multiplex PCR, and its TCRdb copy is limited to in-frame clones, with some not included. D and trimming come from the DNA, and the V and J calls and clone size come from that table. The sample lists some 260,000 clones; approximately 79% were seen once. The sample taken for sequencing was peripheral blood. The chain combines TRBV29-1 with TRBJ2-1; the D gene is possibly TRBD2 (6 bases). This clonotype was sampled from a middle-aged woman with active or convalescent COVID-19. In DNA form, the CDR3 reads TGCAGCGGGGTTAGCGGATGGGAGCAGTTCTTC. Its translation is CSGVSGWEQFF.